This TCR beta chain emerged from a study of shared clonotypes between healthy human individuals (dated by TCRdb to 2020 to 2021). Context from the whole study: A few men and a couple of women, aged 18 to 49 years, made up the cohort. Each donor's leukapheresis produced roughly between about 0.9 and 9.5 billion PBMCs. Per donor, three plates each were used for CD4 naive and CD4 memory, two for CD8 naive, and one for CD8 memory. Different laboratories and diverse techniques were used to prepare libraries and sequence TCR repertoires, to increase sequencing depth and limit assay-specific biases. The study deeply sequenced blood TCR repertoires of five healthy adults to estimate repertoire size and the extent of clonotype sharing between individuals. Results and caveats for the whole study, not just this receptor: Because the study included only a small number of donors, the genetic and exposure-history diversity represented was limited. Across four donors, about 4.5% of naive CD4, roughly 3.5% of naive CD8, 2.3% of memory CD4, and approximately 0.4% of memory CD8 clonotypes were shared. Compared with non-shared clonotypes, clonotypes shared by all four sorted-subset donors had higher generation probabilities. Based on pairwise subsampling, the degree of clonotype sharing among donors was expected to be affected by sequencing depth. Sampling was restricted to blood, and TCR repertoires in tissues likely differ from the TCR repertoires found in blood. Incomplete sequencing was indicated by rarefaction of sorted-subset datasets, despite the large sequencing depth. Estimated clonotype richness was generally larger for naive than for memory subsets.

Trimming at the junction amounts to 8 bases on V and 3 bases on J, and the germline ends lie 16 bases apart. The CDR3 runs 15 amino acids, cysteine and phenylalanine included. Here the CDR3 DNA is all that survives: 45 bases in frame from base 1. CDR1 and CDR2 were assigned from the germline V gene as MDHEN and SYDVKM. Using the deep immunoSEQ assay, multiplex PCR amplified TCR CDR3 regions from genomic DNA. Extracted genomic DNA from each cell subset was spread evenly across all wells of several immunoSEQ 96-well plates, with each plate serving as a replicate. Each replicate PCR for sorted subsets received around 200 ng genomic DNA, equal to about 30,000 T cell genomes. The purified libraries were quantified using a Qubit 3.0 fluorometer, sized with a Bioanalyzer 2100, and then quantified again using the KAPA Library Quantification kit. Every immunoSEQ 96-well plate was sequenced on a dedicated single-read 150-cycle Illumina NextSeq 550 flow cell. The original methods were these. Because the immunoSEQ output held only junctional sequences and lacked quality scores, the filtering could not match the filtering applied to full-length reads. To assign V/J genes and CDR3, sequences were annotated against IMGT germline references using PyIR, a Python wrapper for IgBLAST v1.9. Reads were removed for weak V/J assignments (E-value above 1e-6), missing CDR3, stop codons, out-of-frame junctions, or ambiguous translated residues. V3J clonotypes were defined by identical inferred V gene, J gene, and CDR3 amino acid sequence. Percentage overlap between repertoires was computed as shared unique clonotypes divided by the size of the smaller repertoire. RTK rarefaction, the Chao1 estimator, and Recon v2.1 estimates of unobserved clonotypes were used to assess repertoire richness. For all TCRbeta clonotypes obtained by the gDNA method from a few donors, generation probabilities were computed with OLGA. Held by TCRdb, this immuneACCESS table contains in-frame sequences only and omits some clones. Under half of the omission traces to an unresolved V gene where checked; the cause of the rest is unknown. D and trimming were read from the DNA, whereas the V and J calls and clone size are those reported in that table. This sample comprises approximately 980,000 clones, approximately 76% of them detected only once. The ten largest clones capture roughly 1.5% of the sample.

As concerns this clone: The antigen it binds to is not known. Base-call qualities are not available, and no considerably larger clone is one nucleotide away.

The donors were healthy, HIV-negative adults with no recently reported acute infections or vaccinations. Every donor was a Caucasian adult living in Nashville, Tennessee, USA. Magnetic negative selection was used to enrich CD4+ T cells, after which naive cells were positively selected on CD45RA and the negative fraction became the memory subset. Blood was collected by leukapheresis, and PBMCs were isolated by Ficoll-Histopaque density gradient centrifugation and then cryopreserved in liquid nitrogen vapor phase. Purity and quantity of every magnetically sorted T cell population were checked by analytical flow cytometry. Genomic DNA was isolated from each sorted fraction and quantified by UV absorbance on a Nanodrop 2000c.

Source material: memory CD4+ T cells sorted from blood. This specimen's cell subset or site label, per the study, means: CD45RA-negative fraction. The rearranged segments are TRBV28 and TRBJ2-2, with a tentative D gene TRBD2 over 6 matching bases. This clonotype originated in a man aged 18 to 30 in good health. The nucleotide sequence is given as TGTGCCAGCTCCCCTGGAGGGGAGCACACCGGGGAGCTGTTTTTT. It translates to CASSPGGEHTGELFF.